This T cell receptor beta chain came from a study of blood T cell repertoires in COVID-19. Assay used: immunoSEQ multiplex PCR; TCRdb lists only in-frame clones, some missing. The sample has roughly 53,000 clones; less than 85% are singletons. The source is a man between 65 and 85 years old with active COVID-19. Sequencing was carried out using peripheral blood.

In DNA form, the CDR3 reads TGTGCCATCAGTGACAACAGGGGAGGGACTAGCGGGAGGGCCAAAGATACGCAGTATTTT. Translation gives CAISDNRGGTSGRAKDTQYF. The J gene is TRBJ2-3, the V gene TRBV10-3, with 16 bases matching TRBD2. V dropped 3 bases and J dropped 5; count of bases not matched to a gene: 14. Looked up from germline, CDR1 is ENHRY and CDR2 is SYGVKD. The CDR3 runs 20 residues.